The sequence of this T cell receptor (beta chain) was determined in a study of beta chain features in type 1 diabetes (dated by TCRdb to the late 2010s). General notes on the study: Mean age, gender distribution, total cell number and subset yield did not differ between patients and healthy donors. A total of about 110,000,000 sorted cells were examined across all samples, and a strong correlation was observed between cell number per subset and RNA yield. Regulatory and stem cell-like memory subsets were obtained from only 8 patients and roughly 8 healthy donors, while naive and central memory subsets were obtained from all 30 or so donors. In the study, TCRB repertoires of sorted circulating CD4+ T cell subsets from recently diagnosed type 1 diabetes patients were compared with those of matched healthy donors.

A single peripheral blood draw of around 0.11 L on average was collected from each donor into heparinised tubes. Naive, central memory, regulatory and stem cell-like memory CD4+ T cells were sorted on a BD FACSAria II using a panel including CD45RO, CCR7, CD25, CD127, CD95 and CD27. Purity was above 98% for every sorted population. PBMCs were separated immediately by Lymphoprep density gradient centrifugation and were stained directly, without being cultured. To minimize batch effects, samples were stained and sorted in pairs, one healthy donor with one patient per experiment. The entire isolated RNA was reverse transcribed using the High Capacity cDNA Reverse Transcription Kit, and thus expressed TCRB transcripts were sequenced. Naive, central memory and regulatory T cell samples underwent deep immunoSEQ sequencing, averaging around 4 million total reads per sample. Sorted cells were lysed in RLT buffer, and RNA was extracted using DNase-treated RNeasy Micro or Mini kits according to cell number. To prevent cross-contamination, each cell subset was processed individually, whereas patient and healthy donor samples were processed jointly. Using the immunoSEQ multiplex PCR, TCRB sequences were amplified from cDNA into 87-bp fragments spanning the CDR3 region. Sequencing of the amplicons was performed on the Illumina HiSeq platform. Per the authors' processing: Synthetic template baselines were used to correct PCR bias computationally, reads within Hamming distance 2 were collapsed, and singletons that could not be merged were discarded. Reads were aligned against IMGT so that V, D and J genes, CDR3 length and insertions or deletions at six rearrangement sites could be assigned. Within each subset, clonotype counts were normalized to sorted cell number, after which true diversity and Gini coefficients were computed with the tcR R package. The overlap coefficient, calculated on TCRB nucleotide sequences, was used to measure repertoire sharing. Out-of-frame TCRB sequences from naive cells were analyzed to stand in for the pre-selection repertoire. As stored in TCRdb, this immuneACCESS dataset retains in-frame rearrangements with V and J assigned. A fraction of the clones does not appear; measured against another copy, unresolved V genes explain less than half of the discrepancy, and the remainder lacks a known reason. The D gene and trimming were derived from the DNA, and the V and J assignments and clone size from that table. This sample gives 850,000 to 900,000 clones in total; 15% to 20% of them show up just once. Around 0.02% of the sample lies in the top ten.

As for this clone: No cognate antigen has been identified for it. Per-base qualities were not stored, and no clone one base away is much larger.

Points the paper makes about the study in general: A moderate but significant shortening of TCRB CDR3 length was observed in type 1 diabetes patients in all four CD4+ subsets. Shorter templates might be favored by PCR, yet because patient and control samples were amplified and corrected together, any such skew would affect both groups equally. Because cDNA rather than genomic DNA was sequenced, highly expressing activated cells could have been over-represented, although no difference in activation and CD3 levels was found between groups. Because small numbers of individuals were included in the HLA sub-analyses, any influence of HLA type on TCRB rearrangement was left unresolved. Naive, central memory and regulatory TCRB repertoires appeared to be more alike among patients than among healthy donors. Fewer insertions and more nucleotide deletions at VDJ recombination sites were observed in patients with type 1 diabetes, implying thymic rearrangement abnormalities.

The CDR3, cysteine through phenylalanine, is 16 amino acids long. Left in the record is the CDR3 DNA by itself, 48 bases read in frame from the first base. CDR1 and CDR2 are drawn from the germline V gene: SGHTA, FQGNSA. At the junction V is shortened by 5 bases and J by 6 bases, with 19 bases in between. The TCR sequence derives from a young woman in good health. The material sequenced was naive CD4+ T cells from blood. In the paper's terms, the cell subset or site label means: true naive CD4+ T cells. The sequence links TRBV7-2 to TRBJ2-2; a tentative D match to TRBD1 spans 6 bases. The CDR3 loop reads CASSIQQGLVAGELFF. DNA sequence: TGTGCCAGCAGCATACAACAGGGATTGGTGGCCGGGGAGCTGTTTTTT.